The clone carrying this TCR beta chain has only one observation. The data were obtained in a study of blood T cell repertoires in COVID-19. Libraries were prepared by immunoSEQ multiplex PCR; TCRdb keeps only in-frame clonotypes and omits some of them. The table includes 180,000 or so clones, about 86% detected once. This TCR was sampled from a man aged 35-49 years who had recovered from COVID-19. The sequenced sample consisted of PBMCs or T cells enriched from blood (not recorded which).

The CDR3 region is CASSVALAGGRGTQYF. As DNA, the CDR3 is TGTGCCAGCAGCGTAGCGTTAGCGGGGGGCCGGGGGACCCAGTACTTC. V usage is TRBV9 and J usage is TRBJ2-5, with TRBD2 matching 10 bases. The V gene end was trimmed by 0 bases and the J gene end by 7 bases; junction bases not matched to a gene: 9. The CDR3 spans 16 residues. In germline, CDR1 is SGDLS, CDR2 YYNGEE.